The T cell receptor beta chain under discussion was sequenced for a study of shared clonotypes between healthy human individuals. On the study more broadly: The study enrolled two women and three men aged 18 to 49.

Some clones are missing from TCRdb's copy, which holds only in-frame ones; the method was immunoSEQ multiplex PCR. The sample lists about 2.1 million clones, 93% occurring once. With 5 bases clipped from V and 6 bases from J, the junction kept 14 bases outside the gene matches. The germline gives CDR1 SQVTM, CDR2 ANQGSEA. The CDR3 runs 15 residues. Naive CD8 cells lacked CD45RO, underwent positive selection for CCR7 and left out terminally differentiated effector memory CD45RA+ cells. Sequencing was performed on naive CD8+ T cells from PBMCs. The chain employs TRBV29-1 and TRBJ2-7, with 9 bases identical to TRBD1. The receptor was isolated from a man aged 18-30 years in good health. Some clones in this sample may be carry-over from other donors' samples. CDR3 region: CSVPVFDRGTAEQYF. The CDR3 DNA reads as TGCAGCGTTCCCGTGTTCGACAGGGGGACCGCCGAGCAGTACTTC.